The sequence of this TCR beta chain was determined in a study of T-cell reconstitution after alpha-beta-depleted transplantation in children. In this sample, this clonotype turned up a few times. From germline, CDR1 is KGHDR and CDR2 SFDVKD. The CDR3 is made up of 14 amino acids. V was clipped by 9 bases and J by 6 bases, with 16 bases between them. TCRbeta library construction was performed incorporating unique molecular identifiers. MiXCR, run by TCRdb on the PCR reads, gives a single entry per CDR3 protein. The sample shows about 540,000 distinct CDR3 sequences, 18% of them seen only once. The chain carries TRBV24-1 and TRBJ2-2; weak D call: TRBD2 (6 bases). The TCR was taken from a human donor who donated a stem cell graft to a child with acute lymphoblastic leukemia. Sequencing used PBMCs from the stem cell graft donor, obtained from the stem cell graft. CDR3 protein: CATGREDFAGELFF. CDR3 nucleotide sequence: TGTGCCACCGGCAGGGAGGATTTTGCCGGGGAGCTGTTTTTT.